The entry below gives a single TCR beta chain sequence along with its context. These data originate in a study of blood T cell repertoires in COVID-19. Losses at the gene ends were 6 bases for V and 8 bases for J; bases not matched to a gene: 14. Germline assignment: CDR1 MDHEN and CDR2 SYDVKM. The CDR3 is 16 amino acids. As processed by the authors: Amplifying reference gene primers gave estimates of nucleated cell counts. Profiled with immunoSEQ multiplex PCR; TCRdb holds only in-frame clones, not every one. The DNA gave D and trimming, while V, J and clone size come from that table. The repertoire consists of about 110,000 clones, with 65% to 85% occurring once and the leading ten covering 0.8% to 1%.

The receptor was isolated from an older woman with acute or convalescent COVID-19. The sample taken for sequencing was peripheral blood. The J gene is TRBJ2-2, the V gene TRBV28, with 8 bases lining up with TRBD2. DNA of the CDR3: TGTGCCAGCAGCCTCCCGGGAGGGCCCTCTTTGGGGGAGCTGTTTTTT. Protein product: CASSLPGGPSLGELFF.